The rows below give T cell receptor beta chains drawn from one sample of a study of beta chain features in type 1 diabetes. Clones were read by immunoSEQ multiplex PCR, and TCRdb kept only the in-frame ones, dropping some. Of about 340,000 clones in the sample, 9.3% were seen once. Sequencing input: central memory CD4+ T cells from blood. The receptors were gathered from a man aged 30-40 years with type 1 diabetes. Each CDR3 is given with its conserved first and last residue. The D gene is left open where the match is weak. Part of the rows lack a size; the others show once, few, many or a class for expanded clones.

d_call j_call v_call clone_size cdr3_aa cdr3_nt
TRBD1 TRBJ1-1 TRBV5-6 . CASSGQGGGVMNTEAFF TGTGCCAGCAGCGGACAGGGCGGTGGGGTGATGAACACTGAAGCTTTCTTT
. TRBJ1-1 TRBV11-2 few CASSPQGRGAVSAFF TGTGCCAGCAGCCCTCAAGGCCGAGGGGCTGTGTCAGCTTTCTTT
. TRBJ2-2 TRBV27 few CASSLSAVYGRTTGELFF TGTGCCAGCAGTTTATCGGCCGTTTATGGACGGACCACCGGGGAGCTGTTTTTT
TRBD1 TRBJ1-2 TRBV28 many CASSAPGQQGYTF TGTGCCAGCAGTGCGCCGGGACAGCAGGGCTACACCTTC
. TRBJ2-1 TRBV6-6 . CASSYGGNEQFF TGTGCCAGCAGTTACGGGGGTAATGAGCAGTTCTTC
. TRBJ2-7 TRBV5-1 many CASSLNVGATYEQYF TGCGCCAGCAGCTTGAATGTTGGGGCGACCTACGAGCAGTACTTC
. TRBJ2-5 TRBV28 few CASSHGTQYF TGTGCCAGCAGTCATGGGACCCAGTACTTC
. TRBJ2-5 TRBV11-2 many CASSFPLGSIGVETQYF TGTGCCAGCAGCTTTCCCCTAGGATCGATCGGGGTAGAGACCCAGTACTTC
. TRBJ1-1 TRBV19 . CASSIGTERGTEAFF TGTGCCAGTAGTATAGGGACAGAGAGGGGAACTGAAGCTTTCTTT
. TRBJ2-5 TRBV28 few CASSLGGPETQYF TGTGCCAGCAGTTTGGGGGGGCCGGAGACCCAGTACTTC
. TRBJ1-6 TRBV27 few CASSLEGGNSPLHF TGTGCCAGCAGTTTGGAGGGGGGAAATTCACCCCTCCACTTT
. TRBJ2-1 TRBV5-1 few CASSAGAGGDEQFF TGCGCCAGCAGCGCCGGGGCCGGCGGCGATGAGCAGTTCTTC
TRBD2 TRBJ2-7 TRBV6-1 many CASRGLAGPYEQYF TGTGCCAGCAGGGGACTAGCGGGACCCTACGAGCAGTACTTC
. TRBJ1-2 TRBV29-1 . CSGGRDTRGGYTF TGCAGCGGTGGCCGGGACACCCGGGGAGGCTACACCTTC
. TRBJ2-1 TRBV18 . CASSSGSGYNEQFF TGTGCCAGCTCGTCGGGCAGCGGCTACAATGAGCAGTTCTTC
. TRBJ2-5 TRBV5-6 many CASSLAETQYF TGTGCCAGCAGCTTGGCGGAGACCCAGTACTTC
TRBD1 TRBJ2-7 TRBV19 . CASSYRGVSYEQYF TGTGCCAGTAGTTACAGGGGAGTATCCTACGAGCAGTACTTC
. TRBJ2-3 TRBV7-2 . CASSTRLDGSTDTQYF TGTGCCAGCAGCACGCGACTAGATGGTTCAACAGATACGCAGTATTTT
. TRBJ2-5 TRBV5-1 many CASSLAGKASSESQYF TGCGCCAGCAGCTTGGCCGGGAAGGCGTCTAGTGAGTCCCAGTACTTC
TRBD1 TRBJ1-2 TRBV9 few CASSLQGAGGYTF TGTGCCAGCAGCTTACAGGGGGCGGGTGGCTACACCTTC
TRBD2 TRBJ2-5 TRBV2 . CASSLGLAGPQETQYF TGTGCCAGCAGTTTAGGACTAGCGGGGCCCCAAGAGACCCAGTACTTC
TRBD2 TRBJ2-7 TRBV7-2 many CASSLVGSGGHEQYF TGTGCCAGCAGCTTAGTTGGAAGCGGGGGCCACGAGCAGTACTTC
TRBD1 TRBJ2-7 TRBV29-1 . CSVGPGQGRPYEQYF TGCAGCGTTGGACCTGGACAGGGGAGGCCCTACGAGCAGTACTTC
. TRBJ2-7 TRBV11-2 few CASSLWSGAAATSYEQYF TGTGCCAGCAGCTTATGGTCTGGCGCCGCAGCAACGTCCTACGAGCAGTACTTC
. TRBJ2-5 TRBV27 few CASSRQSEETQYF TGTGCCAGCAGTAGACAGAGCGAAGAGACCCAGTACTTC
. TRBJ2-5 TRBV12-5 few CASGLAPETQYF TGTGCTAGTGGTTTGGCCCCGGAGACCCAGTACTTC
. TRBJ2-3 TRBV7-9 . CASRTGQSTDTQYF TGTGCCAGCAGAACAGGACAGAGCACAGATACGCAGTATTTT
. TRBJ2-5 TRBV2 . CASSEGRGKTQYF TGTGCCAGCAGTGAGGGCAGGGGAAAGACCCAGTACTTC
. TRBJ2-3 TRBV10-3 many CAISELQVTDTQYF TGTGCCATCAGTGAGTTACAGGTAACAGATACGCAGTATTTT
. TRBJ2-7 TRBV27 few CASRKGRDPFYEQYF TGTGCCAGCCGCAAGGGGCGCGACCCGTTCTACGAGCAGTACTTC
TRBD2 TRBJ2-5 TRBV7-2 . CASSLFSGGRETQYF TGTGCCAGCAGCTTATTTTCGGGGGGGAGAGAGACCCAGTACTTC
. TRBJ1-1 TRBV6-5 few CASSSTVNTEAFF TGTGCCAGCAGTTCCACAGTGAACACTGAAGCTTTCTTT
. TRBJ1-6 TRBV11-2 . CASSAGDSPLHF TGTGCCAGCAGCGCAGGGGACTCACCCCTCCACTTT
TRBD1 TRBJ1-2 TRBV11-3 few CASSLSPGQGRLLKDYTF TGTGCCAGCAGCCTATCCCCCGGACAGGGTAGGCTTCTTAAGGACTACACCTTC
TRBD1 TRBJ2-7 TRBV7-4 . CASSPTGTGYSYEQYF TGTGCCAGCAGCCCCACCGGGACAGGGTACTCCTACGAGCAGTACTTC
. TRBJ1-2 TRBV30 many CAWNLNNYGYTF TGTGCCTGGAATTTGAATAACTATGGCTACACCTTC
. TRBJ2-2 TRBV9 . CASKVGLAATGELFF TGTGCCAGCAAGGTAGGGCTAGCTGCAACCGGGGAGCTGTTTTTT
. TRBJ1-6 TRBV5-4 . CASSLEWGGSRSPLHF TGTGCCAGCAGCTTGGAATGGGGAGGGAGCCGTTCACCCCTCCACTTT
. TRBJ2-7 TRBV14 . CASSPPGGGSKQYF TGTGCCAGCAGTCCACCCGGTGGGGGTTCGAAGCAGTACTTC
TRBD2 TRBJ2-5 TRBV18 few CASSPSGVYVTQYF TGTGCCAGCTCACCAAGCGGGGTTTATGTGACCCAGTACTTC
. TRBJ1-4 TRBV28 few CASSFVGQSDEKLFF TGTGCCAGCAGTTTTGTAGGACAGTCGGACGAAAAACTGTTTTTT
TRBD1 TRBJ1-2 TRBV28 . CASSPRTGDSYGYTF TGTGCCAGCAGTCCACGGACAGGGGACAGCTATGGCTACACCTTC
TRBD1 TRBJ2-6 TRBV7-8 many CASSLQVARGLGANVLTF TGTGCCAGCAGCTTGCAAGTTGCCAGGGGGCTTGGGGCCAACGTCCTGACTTTC
. TRBJ2-3 TRBV7-9 . CASSPGVGAGSDTQYF TGTGCCAGCAGCCCCGGGGTAGGGGCGGGTTCAGATACGCAGTATTTT
. TRBJ1-1 TRBV5-1 few CASSRGSNTEAFF TGCGCCAGCAGCAGGGGCTCGAACACTGAAGCTTTCTTT
TRBD1 TRBJ1-1 TRBV29-1 . CSVARDSEAFF TGCAGCGTTGCCCGGGACAGTGAAGCTTTCTTT
. TRBJ1-1 TRBV18 few CASSPPGYVGTEAFF TGTGCCAGCTCACCGCCAGGGTACGTCGGCACTGAAGCTTTCTTT
TRBD1 TRBJ2-1 TRBV7-2 many CASSLDRGGYNEQFF TGTGCCAGCAGCTTGGACAGGGGGGGTTACAATGAGCAGTTCTTC
. TRBJ2-1 TRBV4-3 few CASSQDLRGAIEQFF TGCGCCAGCAGCCAAGATCTTAGGGGAGCAATTGAGCAGTTCTTC
TRBD2 TRBJ2-5 TRBV11-2 . CASSWATSEETQYF TGTGCCAGCAGCTGGGCCACTAGCGAAGAGACCCAGTACTTC
TRBD1 TRBJ2-1 TRBV19 few CASSVDRGLYNEQFF TGTGCCAGTAGTGTGGACAGGGGGCTCTACAATGAGCAGTTCTTC
TRBD2 TRBJ2-5 TRBV23-1 . CASSRPGTSGSKETQYF TGCGCCAGCAGTCGACCCGGGACTAGCGGTTCCAAAGAGACCCAGTACTTC
. TRBJ2-6 TRBV18 . CASSPPGQASGANVLTF TGTGCCAGCTCACCACCGGGTCAGGCATCTGGGGCCAACGTCCTGACTTTC